Below, 5 T cell receptor beta chains from the same sample are listed, as sequenced in a study of post-analysis software for immune sequencing data. Presence of unique molecular identifiers characterized the TCR beta cDNA libraries. Via MiXCR, TCRdb re-called the PCR reads, giving one row per CDR3 protein. Among hundreds of thousands of distinct CDR3 sequences, roughly 29% were seen once, and the ten largest hold around 0.6%. Their antigen targets remain unknown. Notes on the study in general: Controls had lower frequencies than patients of a few TRBV segments, which included TRBV5-6, TRBV5-1 and TRBV20-1.

Sequenced material: blood. Receptors originate from a girl between 5 and 17 years old with multiple sclerosis.

This clonotype was seen more than once but under ten times. The chain employs TRBV7-2 and TRBJ2-7, with 10 bases aligning to TRBD2. V gave up 1 base and J gave up 7 bases; unmatched junction bases: 7. Germline-derived CDR1 and CDR2 are SGHTA and FQGNSA. This CDR3 region has 15 residues. The CDR3 protein is CASSLDSGRAGEQYF. The DNA of the CDR3 is TGTGCCAGCAGCTTAGACAGCGGGAGGGCCGGAGAGCAGTACTTC.

This chain links TRBV25-1 with TRBJ1-6; D ambiguous. This CDR3 is 14 amino acids long. From germline, CDR1 is MGHDK and CDR2 SYGVNS. V was cut by 4 bases and J by 7 bases, with 11 bases left in between. CDR3 loop: CASSARANNSPLHF. The CDR3 DNA follows: TGTGCCAGCAGTGCCCGGGCCAACAATTCACCCCTCCACTTT.

A few counts support this clonotype. The chain carries TRBV6-6 and TRBJ2-1; TRBD2 agrees at 12 bases. The CDR3 loop spans 17 amino acids. Per germline, CDR1 MNHNY and CDR2 SVGAGI (reference sequence). V was clipped by 2 bases and J by 2 bases; unmatched bases: 4. DNA for the CDR3: TGTGCCAGCAGTTACGAAAGACTAGCGGGAGCCTACAATGAGCAGTTCTTC. It yields the protein CASSYERLAGAYNEQFF.

The rearrangement joins TRBV10-3 to TRBJ1-5; 9 bases agree with TRBD1. This CDR3 is 15 amino acids long. The germline gives CDR1 ENHRY, CDR2 SYGVKD. With 3 bases clipped from V and 5 bases from J, the junction kept 5 bases outside the gene matches. CDR3 residues: CAISDRTGAHQPQHF. The CDR3 nucleotides read TGTGCCATCAGTGACCGGACAGGGGCCCATCAGCCCCAGCATTTT.

This clonotype has at least ten counts. This rearrangement joins TRBV7-2 to TRBJ2-5; D is unresolved. V shed 2 bases and J shed 4 bases, with 11 bases lying between them. There are 14 residues in the CDR3. Germline CDR1 is SGHTA and CDR2 is FQGNSA. For the CDR3, the DNA is TGTGCCAGCAGCTTAATGGCGGCTAGAGAGACCCAGTACTTC. Its protein product is CASSLMAARETQYF. Drawing the rest from reference TRBV7-2 and TRBJ2-5, the complete variable domain is GAGVSQSPSNKVTEKGKDVELRCDPISGHTALYWYRQSLGQGLEFLIYFQGNSAPDKSGLPSDRFSAERTGGSVSTLTIQRTQQEDSAVYLCASSLMAARETQYFGPGTRLLVL.